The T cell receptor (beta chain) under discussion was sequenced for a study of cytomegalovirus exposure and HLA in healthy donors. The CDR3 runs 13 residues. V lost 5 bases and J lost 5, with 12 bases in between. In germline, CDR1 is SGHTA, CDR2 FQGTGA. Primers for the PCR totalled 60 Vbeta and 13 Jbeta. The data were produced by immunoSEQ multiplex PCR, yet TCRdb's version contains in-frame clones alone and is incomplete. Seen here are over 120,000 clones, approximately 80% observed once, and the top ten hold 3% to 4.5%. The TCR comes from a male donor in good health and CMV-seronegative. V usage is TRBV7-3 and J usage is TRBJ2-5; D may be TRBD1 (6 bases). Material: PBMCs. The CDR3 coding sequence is TGTGCCAGCAGCGTACAGGGTATGGAGACCCAGTACTTC. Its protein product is CASSVQGMETQYF.